Here is one T cell receptor (beta chain) with its context. What it binds is unknown. This sample is part of a study of T cells in Graves' hyperthyroidism and ophthalmopathy. Whole-study results and caveats: Ophthalmopathy prediction by the model preceded onset by a median about 6.5 months.

The CDR3 contains 17 residues. CDR1 and CDR2 from the germline V gene are WNHNN and SYGVQD (reference sequence). Unmatched junction bases numbered 14, after V lost 5 bases and J lost 3 bases. Uncontrolled infection, other autoimmune disease, pregnancy or lactation excluded patients. The TCR beta CDR3 regions underwent amplification using RNA transcripts as the source. Carried out on the TCR CDR3, a first-round RT-PCR used the HTBI primer set. TCRdb reanalysed the multiplex PCR reads using MiXCR and keeps one entry per CDR3 protein. The table lists about 300,000 distinct CDR3 sequences, around a fifth of them singletons.

This sequence originates from a man between 45 and 60 years old with Graves' ophthalmopathy. The sequenced sample was blood. The V gene is TRBV10-1, the J gene TRBJ1-1; 8 positions agree with TRBD1. The CDR3 DNA sequence: TGCGCCAGCAGTTTGTCCCCTTCAGGGGGCAGGGACACTGAAGCTTTCTTT. The encoded protein is CASSLSPSGGRDTEAFF.